The 31 T cell receptor beta chains in this list originate from one sample, sequenced in a study of blood T cell repertoires in COVID-19. Method: immunoSEQ multiplex PCR; TCRdb's copy keeps in-frame clones and lacks some. The sample consists of around 160,000 clones, around four fifths of them appearing once. What was sequenced was peripheral blood. All receptors come from a human donor in a cohort sampled during active COVID-19.

The chain links TRBV30 to TRBJ1-2; 8 bases align to TRBD1. With V trimmed by 1 base and J by 5 bases, 3 bases remained unmatched. CDR1 GTSNPN and CDR2 SVGIG come from the germline V gene (reference sequence). This CDR3 spans 13 amino acids. For the CDR3, the DNA is TGTGCCTGGAGTGGGACAGGGCTGTATGGCTACACCTTC. It translates to CAWSGTGLYGYTF.

V usage is TRBV19 and J usage is TRBJ1-5, with D tentatively TRBD1 (5 bases). CDR3 length: 15 residues. Looked up from germline, CDR1 is LNHDA and CDR2 is SQIVND (reference sequence). Trimming left V 3 bases short and J 4 bases short, with 13 bases between. The CDR3 region is CASSIQGTKNQPQHF. In nucleotides, the CDR3 is TGTGCCAGTAGTATTCAGGGTACTAAGAATCAGCCCCAGCATTTT. The full variable domain, in which reference TRBV19 and TRBJ1-5 provide the parts outside the CDR3, is DGGITQSPKYLFRKEGQNVTLSCEQNLNHDAMYWYRQDPGQGLRLIYYSQIVNDFQKGDIAEGYSVSREKKESFPLTVTSAQKNPTAFYLCASSIQGTKNQPQHFGDGTRLSIL.

The chain carries TRBV15 and TRBJ1-1, with 10 bases identical to TRBD1. V lost 0 bases, J lost 5 bases, and 3 bases stayed unmatched. Germline V gene lookup returns CDR1 LNHNV and CDR2 YYDKDF (reference sequence). The CDR3 runs 15 residues. The CDR3 coding sequence is TGTGCCACCAGCAGAGAGGGACAGGGGAGGACTGAAGCTTTCTTT. Its protein product is CATSREGQGRTEAFF.

This clone was recorded only once. The chain carries TRBV6-1 and TRBJ2-2, with D perhaps TRBD1 (5 bases). CDR1 is MNHNS and CDR2 is SASEGT in the germline V gene. CDR3 length: 15 amino acids. V was trimmed by 2 bases and J by 4 bases, leaving 11 bases between them. The CDR3: CASSEMLGATGELFF. CDR3 DNA sequence: TGTGCCAGCAGTGAAATGTTAGGGGCCACCGGGGAGCTGTTTTTT.

The rearrangement links TRBV7-9 to TRBJ1-1; D gene uncertain. Trimming removed 6 bases from V and 1 base from J, with 12 bases in between. The CDR3 loop spans 14 amino acids. Per the germline V gene, CDR1 is SEHNR and CDR2 is FQNEAQ (reference sequence). The DNA for the CDR3 is TGTGCCAGCAGTCCGCTCGGGGAGAACACTGAAGCTTTCTTT. Protein: CASSPLGENTEAFF. Based on the CDR3 plus reference TRBV7-9 and TRBJ1-1, the full variable domain is DTGVSQNPRHKITKRGQNVTFRCDPISEHNRLYWYRQTLGQGPEFLTYFQNEAQLEKSRLLSDRFSAERPKGSFSTLEIQRTEQGDSAMYLCASSPLGENTEAFFGQGTRLTVV.

The chain carries TRBV4-2 and TRBJ2-5, with 12 positions matching TRBD2. V shed 3 bases, J shed 1 base, and the junction held 3 bases outside the gene matches. The CDR3 extends over 16 amino acids. Germline assignment: CDR1 LGHNA and CDR2 YNFKEQ. The CDR3 sequence is CASSQSLAGGQETQYF. For the CDR3, the DNA is TGTGCCAGCAGCCAGTCACTAGCGGGGGGCCAAGAGACCCAGTACTTC.

This clone was found a few times. This chain connects TRBV7-2 to TRBJ2-7; D is perhaps TRBD2 (7 bases). The CDR3 has 15 residues. Germline CDR1 is SGHTA and CDR2 is FQGNSA. V lost 5 bases to trimming and J lost 0 bases, with 14 bases between them. CDR3 in amino acids: CASSPRGASSYEQYF. The CDR3 coding sequence is TGTGCCAGCAGCCCCCGGGGGGCAAGCTCCTACGAGCAGTACTTC.

The chain combines TRBV19 with TRBJ2-7; 10 positions match TRBD2. Germline assignment: CDR1 LNHDA and CDR2 SQIVND (reference sequence). The CDR3 is 14 residues long. The J segment lost 3 bases and the V segment lost 11 bases, leaving 10 bases of the junction unmatched. Written as DNA, the CDR3 is TGTGCCTCCATGAGGACTAGCGGATACTACGAGCAGTACTTC. Its translation: CASMRTSGYYEQYF.

V and J are TRBV27 and TRBJ1-6, with a tentative D call TRBD1 (5 bases). Per germline, CDR1 MNHEY and CDR2 SMNVEV (reference sequence). The CDR3 loop spans 15 amino acids. V dropped 5 bases and J dropped 5 bases, with 13 bases sitting between them. The CDR3 reads CASSMAGRDNSPLHF. The DNA for the CDR3 is TGTGCCAGCAGTATGGCAGGGAGGGATAATTCACCCCTCCACTTT.

The rearrangement links TRBV4-3 to TRBJ2-2; 9 nucleotides agree with TRBD1. Trimming at V came to 8 bases and at J to 6 bases, leaving 13 bases not matched to a gene. This CDR3 is built from 16 residues. CDR1 is LGHNA and CDR2 is YSLEER in the germline V gene. CDR3 amino acids: CASQWVGTGSPGELFF. The CDR3 coding sequence is TGCGCCAGCCAATGGGTGGGGACAGGGTCACCCGGGGAGCTGTTTTTT.

The chain is built from TRBV18 and TRBJ1-1; D remains ambiguous. V lost 2 bases, J lost 1 base, and 5 bases lay in between. From germline, CDR1 is KGHSH and CDR2 LQKENI. This CDR3 region has 13 residues. CDR3 amino acids: CASSPAANTEAFF. The CDR3 nucleotides read TGTGCCAGCTCACCAGCGGCGAACACTGAAGCTTTCTTT.

The chain carries TRBV7-2 and TRBJ2-7; TRBD1 aligns across 9 bases. Germline loops: CDR1 SGHTA, CDR2 FQGNSA. The V gene end was trimmed by 5 bases and the J gene end by 4 bases; junction bases not matched to a gene: 12. This CDR3 has 16 amino acids. This CDR3 reads CASSVHTGTGKYEQYF. Written as DNA, the CDR3 is TGTGCCAGCAGCGTCCACACCGGGACAGGGAAATACGAGCAGTACTTC.

CDR3: CASSLEWGQNYGYTF. The CDR3 nucleotides read TGTGCCAGCAGCTTAGAGTGGGGCCAGAACTATGGCTACACCTTC. The chain employs TRBV11-3 and TRBJ1-2; maybe TRBD1 (5 bases). The ends were cut back, 0 bases at V and 2 bases at J, with 10 bases in the middle. This CDR3 spans 15 amino acids. CDR1 is SGHNT and CDR2 is YENEEA in the germline V gene.

This rearrangement joins TRBV29-1 to TRBJ1-2, with 7 bases fitting TRBD1. The CDR3 has 12 residues. V dropped 4 bases and J dropped 3; count of bases not matched to a gene: 2. Germline-derived CDR1 and CDR2 are SQVTM and ANQGSEA. As DNA, the CDR3 is TGCAGCGTTGCAGGGGGTGACTATGGCTACACCTTC. Its translation is CSVAGGDYGYTF. Complete variable domain (other parts from reference TRBV29-1 and TRBJ1-2): SAVISQKPSRDICQRGTSLTIQCQVDSQVTMMFWYRQQPGQSLTLIATANQGSEATYESGFVIDKFPISRPNLTFSTLTVSNMSPEDSSIYLCSVAGGDYGYTFGSGTRLTVV.

V is TRBV12-2 and J is TRBJ2-5; the table's TRBD1 call for D was not verified on the DNA. TRBV12-2 has pseudogene status. The CDR3 length is 13 residues. CDR3 loop: CASRPHQGKTQYF. The CDR3 nucleotides read TGTGCAAGTCGCCCCCACCAGGGGAAAACCCAGTACTTC.

The chain carries TRBV27 and TRBJ2-3; possibly TRBD2 for D (5 bases). The CDR3 extends over 13 amino acids. Trimming left V 3 bases short and J 4 bases short, with 8 bases between. Germline V CDR1 and CDR2: MNHEY, SMNVEV (reference sequence). Here the CDR3 DNA reads TGTGCCAGCAGTTTCCGGGGATCAGATACGCAGTATTTT. Encoded protein: CASSFRGSDTQYF.

This clone has only a few counts. The chain employs TRBV12-3 or TRBV12-4 and TRBJ2-7, with D tentatively TRBD1 (6 bases). Trimming took 5 bases from V and 7 from J, leaving 12 bases between them. The CDR3 runs to 12 residues. CDR3: CASSPTGREQYF. The CDR3 DNA reads TGTGCCAGCAGTCCCACAGGGCGGGAGCAGTACTTC.

The sample holds one count of this clone. CDR3: CATPTSGATFQQYF. Here the CDR3 DNA reads TGTGCCACCCCGACTAGCGGGGCAACTTTCCAGCAGTACTTC. The V call is TRBV15, the J call TRBJ2-7, with TRBD2 matching over 11 bases. The germline gives CDR1 LNHNV, CDR2 YYDKDF (reference sequence). This CDR3 is built from 14 residues. V lost 8 bases, J lost 8 bases, and 11 bases stayed unmatched.

This clone was observed a handful of times. Within the sample, other DNA sequences also encode this same CDR3. The chain links TRBV3-1 (or the pseudogene TRBV3-2) to TRBJ2-7, with 7 nucleotides matching TRBD2. Germline loops: CDR1 LGHDT, CDR2 YNNKEL (reference sequence). The V segment lost 0 bases and the J segment 4 bases; nucleotides outside the gene matches: 3. The CDR3 length is 14 residues. The CDR3 spells CASSQDGGGYEQYF. CDR3 sequence (DNA): TGTGCCAGCAGCCAAGATGGGGGGGGGTACGAGCAGTACTTC.

V gene TRBV6-5 combines with J gene TRBJ1-1; D is uncertain. Trimming stripped 4 bases from V and 4 bases from J, with 7 bases between. Germline loops: CDR1 MNHEY, CDR2 SVGAGI. The CDR3 has 12 amino acids. The CDR3 DNA reads as TGTGCCAGCAGTTCCGGTGGCACTGAAGCTTTCTTT. It translates to CASSSGGTEAFF.

The chain links TRBV30 to TRBJ1-4; TRBD1 matches at 9 bases. The J segment lost 1 base and the V segment lost 4 bases, leaving 7 bases of the junction unmatched. The germline CDR1 and CDR2 sequences are GTSNPN and SVGIG (reference sequence). The CDR3 is 16 amino acids. As DNA, the CDR3 is TGTGCCTGGAAGACAGGGGGTAGATTAACTAATGAAAAACTGTTTTTT. It encodes CAWKTGGRLTNEKLFF.

This chain connects TRBV4-3 to TRBJ1-2; D remains unclear. Germline V gene lookup returns CDR1 LGHNA and CDR2 YSLEER. The V gene lost 0 bases and the J gene lost 4 bases, with 18 bases spanning the gap. The CDR3 runs to 17 residues. The CDR3 DNA is TGCGCCAGCAGCCAAGATTTGGCGGGCGTTTTGACCTATGGCTACACCTTC. Encoded protein: CASSQDLAGVLTYGYTF.

V usage is TRBV19 and J usage is TRBJ2-1, with a tentative D call TRBD2 (5 bases). CDR1 is LNHDA and CDR2 is SQIVND in the germline V gene (reference sequence). Trimming removed 6 bases at V and 4 bases at J, with 13 bases between. The CDR3 contains 14 residues. CDR3 loop: CASRRRDRYNEQFF. CDR3 nucleotide sequence: TGTGCCAGTAGACGTCGGGATCGATACAATGAGCAGTTCTTC.

CDR3 DNA: TGTGCCAGCAGTCTTGGCTTGGATGGCTACACCTTC. Amino acid sequence: CASSLGLDGYTF. The chain joins TRBV2 to TRBJ1-2; no reliable D call. This CDR3 has 12 amino acids. Trimming took 5 bases from V and 6 from J, leaving 10 bases between them. Germline loops: CDR1 SNHLY, CDR2 FYNNEI.

The chain couples TRBV4-3 to TRBJ2-5; TRBD1 matches at 7 bases. This CDR3 has 15 amino acids. The germline CDR1 and CDR2 sequences are LGHNA and YSLEER. Trimming cost V 4 bases and J 4 bases; bases outside gene matches: 9. The CDR3 loop reads CASSPTPDRTETQYF. The CDR3 region has the DNA TGCGCCAGCAGCCCCACCCCGGACAGGACAGAGACCCAGTACTTC.

This rearrangement joins TRBV19 to TRBJ2-5, with 8 bases lining up with TRBD2. The CDR3 runs 17 residues. V trimming: 4 bases; J trimming: 3 bases; junction bases outside the gene matches: 13. Germline V gives CDR1 LNHDA, CDR2 SQIVND (reference sequence). CDR3 in DNA: TGTGCCAGTAGTACCCCCATAAATCGGGGGGGGAAAGAGACCCAGTACTTC. Protein: CASSTPINRGGKETQYF.

This clone occurred once. The chain recombines TRBV6-5 with TRBJ2-1; perhaps TRBD1 as D (6 bases). Germline V gene sequence: CDR1 MNHEY, CDR2 SVGAGI. V gave up 6 bases and J gave up 5 bases, with 8 bases separating them. The CDR3 consists of 12 residues. Here the CDR3 reads CASRDRNNEQFF. CDR3 sequence (DNA): TGTGCCAGCAGGGACAGAAACAATGAGCAGTTCTTC.

This chain links TRBV7-9 with TRBJ2-7; TRBD1 aligns across 10 bases. The junction had 12 bases not matched to a gene; V was cut back by 11 bases and J by 2 bases. The CDR3 consists of 15 residues. The germline V gene encodes CDR1 SEHNR and CDR2 FQNEAQ (reference sequence). CDR3 in amino acids: CAWGQGNSQPYEQYF. The DNA for the CDR3 is TGTGCCTGGGGACAGGGGAACAGTCAGCCCTACGAGCAGTACTTC.

This chain joins TRBV2 and TRBJ2-5; D possibly corresponds to TRBD2 (6 bases). The V gene lost 1 base and the J gene lost 1 base, with 7 bases spanning the gap. The CDR3 has 14 amino acids. The germline V gene encodes CDR1 SNHLY and CDR2 FYNNEI. The CDR3 DNA follows: TGTGCCAGCAGTGAAGTGGGGGGCCAAGAGACCCAGTACTTC. Protein sequence: CASSEVGGQETQYF. Full variable domain (missing parts from reference TRBV2 and TRBJ2-5): EPEVTQTPSHQVTQMGQEVILRCVPISNHLYFYWYRQILGQKVEFLVSFYNNEISEKSEIFDDQFSVERPDGSNFTLKIRSTKLEDSAMYFCASSEVGGQETQYFGPGTRLLVL.

This clone has a single count. The chain links TRBV28 to TRBJ2-5; possibly TRBD1 for D (5 bases). The CDR3 runs to 14 residues. CDR1 and CDR2 from the germline V gene are MDHEN and SYDVKM. V dropped 3 bases and J dropped 4 bases, with 12 bases sitting between them. This CDR3 reads CASSFQQGLETQYF. In nucleotides, the CDR3 is TGTGCCAGCAGTTTTCAGCAGGGTTTAGAGACCCAGTACTTC.

The V call is TRBV28, the J call TRBJ1-1, with TRBD1 identical over 7 bases. CDR1 and CDR2 (germline): MDHEN, SYDVKM. The CDR3 consists of 14 residues. Losses at the gene ends were 5 bases for V and 4 bases for J; bases not matched to a gene: 7. The CDR3 is CASSRQGEGTEAFF. Here the CDR3 DNA reads TGTGCCAGCAGTCGACAGGGAGAGGGCACTGAAGCTTTCTTT. The full variable domain, rest sourced from reference TRBV28 and TRBJ1-1, is DVKVTQSSRYLVKRTGEKVFLECVQDMDHENMFWYRQDPGLGLRLIYFSYDVKMKEKGDIPEGYSVSREKKERFSLILESASTNQTSMYLCASSRQGEGTEAFFGQGTRLTVV.